This T cell receptor beta chain was sequenced in a study of T-cell memory formation after mild COVID-19. Study context: Largely donor-specific sequence clusters came from two donors. Study-level findings and limits: CD4/CD8 balance characterized clones contracting day 15 to 85, and CD4+ skew characterized later expanders. The appearance of some responding clones in pre-infection memory suggested that cross-reactive memory joined.

With regard to this clonotype: The antigen is unknown.

CDR1 is SGHRS, CDR2 YFSETQ, per germline. There are 14 residues in the CDR3. Deletions cut 2 bases from V and 2 bases from J, with 10 bases between. cDNA libraries for TCR alpha and TCR beta, carrying sample barcodes and UMIs, came from 5'RACE with constant-segment primers. Each CDR3 protein gets one entry after TCRdb re-called the 5' RACE reads with MiXCR. The sample has some 130,000 distinct CDR3 sequences, more than 15% seen once; the top ten hold roughly 14%. Input material: PBMCs or a T cell subset sorted from them (not recorded which). The chain has TRBV5-1 and TRBJ1-2; no definite D call. The receptor's source is an adult woman who had mild COVID-19 (a few samples of this study predate the infection). Cell type and time point are not known. CDR3 DNA sequence: TGCGCCAGCAGCTTAGCGGCAGACAACTATGGCTACACCTTC. This encodes CASSLAADNYGYTF.